A single sample is the source of the 10 T cell receptor beta chains below, sequenced in a study of read filtering for tumor transcriptome and immune sequencing. This library used around 400 ng RNA and molecular barcoded adaptors spanning alpha/delta and beta/gamma chains. TCRdb itself ran the reads through MiXCR, one entry per CDR3 protein. The repertoire has over 45,000 distinct CDR3 sequences, about 20% of them found once; the top ten carry roughly two fifths. The material sequenced was a population of CD138-negative cells sorted from bone marrow. Receptors originate from a donor over 35 with multiple myeloma.

This clonotype was recorded at least ten times. The chain is built from TRBV7-6 and TRBJ2-3; weak D call: TRBD1 (5 bases). V lost 1 base, J lost 2 bases, and 10 bases lay in between. The germline V gene has CDR1 SGHVS and CDR2 FNYEAQ. The CDR3 loop spans 15 amino acids. The CDR3 DNA is TGTGCCAGCAGCTTAGAAGGCAGGGTCACAGATACGCAGTATTTT. The encoded protein is CASSLEGRVTDTQYF.

In this sample, this clonotype turned up many times. The rearrangement uses TRBV7-2 and TRBJ1-6, with TRBD1 identical over 7 bases. The CDR3 covers 14 residues. Germline assignment: CDR1 SGHTA and CDR2 FQGNSA. V shed 5 bases and J 7 bases; nucleotides not matched to a gene: 5. The CDR3 spells CASSPTGSNSPLHF. In DNA form, the CDR3 reads TGTGCCAGCAGCCCGACAGGGAGCAATTCACCCCTCCACTTT.

This clonotype occurred many times. This sequence joins TRBV20-1 and TRBJ2-2; D perhaps matches TRBD2 (6 bases). V was clipped by 3 bases and J by 5 bases, with 13 bases between them. The CDR3 totals 14 residues. The germline gives CDR1 DFQATT, CDR2 SNEGSKA (reference sequence). The CDR3 reads CSARIAEKTGELFF. CDR3 nucleotide sequence: TGCAGTGCTAGGATAGCGGAGAAAACCGGGGAGCTGTTTTTT.

The chain combines TRBV6-2 or TRBV6-3 with TRBJ2-1; 9 bases are a match to TRBD2. Germline CDR1 and CDR2: MNHEY and SVGEGT. The CDR3 sequence is 16 residues long. V was pared by 5 bases and J by 5 bases, with 10 bases of the junction left unmatched. DNA of the CDR3: TGTGCCAGCAGTAAATCGATAGCGGGAGAGAACAATGAGCAGTTCTTC. Amino acids: CASSKSIAGENNEQFF.

This clonotype was recorded many times. The V and J genes are TRBV4-1 and TRBJ2-3, with D unclear. Germline assignment: CDR1 MGHRA and CDR2 YSYEKL. Deletions cut 3 bases from V and 5 bases from J, with 9 bases between. The CDR3 is 13 residues long. The chain's CDR3 is CASSQTRKDTQYF. The CDR3 nucleotides read TGCGCCAGCAGCCAGACTCGGAAAGATACGCAGTATTTT.

This clonotype was observed a few times. The chain is built from TRBV2 and TRBJ2-3; D not certain. The CDR3 totals 14 residues. The V end was cut by 3 bases, the J end by 6 bases, with 13 bases between. Germline lookup yields CDR1 SNHLY and CDR2 FYNNEI. The CDR3 DNA is TGTGCCAGCAGTGAGATTATTTGGTTGGATACGCAGTATTTT. It is translated as CASSEIIWLDTQYF.

This clonotype has just a few counts. The chain is built from TRBV20-1 and TRBJ2-2; D is undetermined. V shed 3 bases and J shed 0 bases, with 5 bases lying between them. CDR1 is DFQATT, CDR2 SNEGSKA, per germline (reference sequence). The CDR3 covers 13 residues. The CDR3 sequence: CSARDANTGELFF. The DNA for the CDR3 is TGCAGTGCTAGGGACGCGAACACCGGGGAGCTGTTTTTT.

This clonotype occurred many times. The J gene is TRBJ2-5, the V gene TRBV7-6, with a tentative D call TRBD2 (5 bases). Between the trimmed V and J ends, which lost 2 bases and 5 bases, there was a span of 9 bases. From germline, CDR1 is SGHVS and CDR2 FNYEAQ. CDR3 length: 13 amino acids. The CDR3 sequence: CASSLRRLETQYF. The CDR3, as DNA: TGTGCCAGCAGCTTAAGGAGGTTGGAGACCCAGTACTTC.

This clonotype was picked up many times. The chain uses TRBV5-5 and TRBJ1-1, with D possibly being TRBD1 (5 bases). This CDR3 is built from 13 residues. Looked up from germline, CDR1 is SGHKS and CDR2 is YYEKEE (reference sequence). The germline V and J ends were trimmed by 0 bases and 11 bases, with 14 bases remaining between them. In DNA, the CDR3 is TGTGCCAGCAGCTTGGAATGGGGGGGGAATGCTTTCTTT. It translates to CASSLEWGGNAFF.

This clonotype was observed at least ten times. This chain connects TRBV5-1 to TRBJ2-1; D is ambiguous. Trimming left V 6 bases short and J 6 bases short, with 16 bases between. Germline CDR1 SGHRS, CDR2 YFSETQ. The CDR3 sequence is 14 residues long. The CDR3: CASKMDPGSNEQFF. The CDR3 bases are TGCGCCAGCAAAATGGACCCCGGATCCAATGAGCAGTTCTTC.